Listed below are T cell receptor beta chains from one sample, sequenced in a study of blood T cell repertoires in COVID-19. Sequencing was performed with immunoSEQ multiplex PCR; in TCRdb, only in-frame clones are kept and a portion is missing. Of 130,000 or so clones in the sample, about 80% are singletons; the top ten hold 3%. The sample taken for sequencing was peripheral blood. The receptor set was obtained from a woman over 75 with acute or convalescent COVID-19. Both conserved end residues are part of each CDR3. The order of the fields is D gene, clone size, V gene, CDR3 protein. A D gene is named only where the DNA matches it firmly. For some rows the clone size is stated as once, few or many, or as a class when expanded; others skip it.

TRBD1 | . | TRBV3-1/TRBV3-2 | CASSQEGQTLSGGYTF
. | . | TRBV11-3 | CASSKGRGNTEAFF
TRBD1 | few | TRBV10-3 | CAISTEGGAGTEAFF
TRBD1 | few | TRBV7-9 | CASSPRTGVEAFF
TRBD1 | few | TRBV24-1 | CATSDPGQGNGELFF
TRBD1 | . | TRBV7-9 | CASSLVTGGRTGELFF
. | few | TRBV5-1 | CASSLAPGVDYGYTF
. | few | TRBV7-2 | CASSLSPGGHSYEQYF
. | few | TRBV4-2 | CASSQDGDTQMGYTF
. | . | TRBV12-3/TRBV12-4 | CASSPGGGNEQFF
. | . | TRBV2 | CASSRDSNQPQHF
. | . | TRBV6-5 | CASEEFYGNTIYF
TRBD1 | once | TRBV5-6 | CASRQRTGGYGYTF
TRBD2 | . | TRBV6-4 | CASSGLAGNTGELFF
TRBD1 | . | TRBV5-1 | CATSRGQGFLTGELFF
TRBD2 | . | TRBV24-1 | CATSGPASGGTNTGELFF
. | . | TRBV5-1 | CASGDSGNTIYF
. | . | TRBV5-5 | CASSLGGSYNSPLHF
. | . | TRBV6-2/TRBV6-3 | CASSGGEGNQPQHF
TRBD2 | few | TRBV27 | CASSFTSGGTYEQYF
. | . | TRBV5-1 | CASSLAGLTEAFF
. | . | TRBV10-3 | CAISEIAGGQPQHF
. | once | TRBV14 | CASSQYRNTEAFF
. | . | TRBV2 | CASSQGSNQPQHF
. | . | TRBV7-9 | CASSPGTAAPNEKLFF
. | many | TRBV6-1 | CASSEASFDYGYTF
TRBD1 | . | TRBV7-9 | CASSLTDRGPFYGYTF
TRBD2 | . | TRBV15 | CATSRASGGSTDTQYF
TRBD2 | . | TRBV5-6 | CASSLSGLAEPYQETQYF
TRBD1 | . | TRBV11-2 | CASSSLGVGQPYGYTF